This TCR beta chain was found in a study of Graves' ophthalmopathy and Graves' hyperthyroidism. RNA transcripts served as template for amplifying TCR beta CDR3 sequences. The first round was an RT-PCR with HTBI primers, and the second round was a multiplex PCR. TCRdb ran MiXCR on the multiplex PCR reads and lists one entry per CDR3 protein. The sample has about 620,000 distinct CDR3 sequences; about 20% are singletons. This clonotype has at least ten counts. The CDR3 consists of 14 residues. Germline CDR1 is PRHDT and CDR2 is FYEKMQ (reference sequence). Trimming shortened V by 2 bases and J by 3 bases, and 11 bases separated the two germline ends.

The receptor's source is a woman between 18 and 29 years old with stable Graves' hyperthyroidism. Some clones in this sample may be carry-over from other donors' samples. The sequencing sample was made of peripheral blood. J is TRBJ2-7 and V is TRBV13; D may correspond to TRBD1 or TRBD2 (5 bases each). The CDR3 reads CASSLRDPFYEQYF. The CDR3 region has the DNA TGTGCCAGCAGCTTACGGGACCCATTCTACGAGCAGTACTTC.